The 3 T cell receptor beta chains presented below share a single source sample, sequenced in a study of T-cell memory formation after mild COVID-19. TCRdb fed the 5' RACE reads into MiXCR, producing one record per CDR3 protein. The table shows more than 150,000 distinct CDR3 sequences, with roughly 20% occurring only once. The sequencing input was PBMCs or a T cell subset sorted from them (not recorded which). These receptors originate from a man between 18 and 29 years old who had mild COVID-19 (a few samples of this study predate the infection). Cell type and time point are not known.

V usage is TRBV5-1 and J usage is TRBJ2-7; 9 positions agree with TRBD1. The germline V gene has CDR1 SGHRS and CDR2 YFSETQ. Losses at the gene ends were 1 base for V and 5 bases for J; bases not matched to a gene: 1. The length of the CDR3 is 13 residues. CDR3 protein: CASSLRTGDEQYF. The DNA for the CDR3 is TGCGCCAGCAGCTTGAGGACAGGGGACGAGCAGTACTTC.

The chain is built from TRBV3-1 and TRBJ1-6, with D hard to call. Germline assignment: CDR1 LGHDT and CDR2 YNNKEL (reference sequence). Between the trimmed V and J ends, which lost 1 base and 10 bases, there was a span of 8 bases. CDR3 length: 13 amino acids. Written as DNA, the CDR3 is TGTGCCAGCAGCCAAGCCATCGTCTCACCCCTCCACTTT. It codes for CASSQAIVSPLHF. The complete variable domain, with remaining parts taken from reference TRBV3-1 and TRBJ1-6, reads DTAVSQTPKYLVTQMGNDKSIKCEQNLGHDTMYWYKQDSKKFLKIMFSYNNKELIINETVPNRFSPKSPDKAHLNLHINSLELGDSAVYFCASSQAIVSPLHFGNGTRLTVT.

This clonotype was recorded a few times. J is TRBJ2-5 and V is TRBV28; a weak D match, TRBD2 (6 bases). Germline CDR1 is MDHEN and CDR2 is SYDVKM. The CDR3 runs 15 residues. V lost 7 bases, J lost 3 bases, and 18 bases lay in between. The CDR3 DNA reads TGTGCCAGCACCTGGGGCCCCGGGGGTGAAGAGACCCAGTACTTC. It codes for CASTWGPGGEETQYF. Supplemented by reference TRBV28 and TRBJ2-5, the full variable domain reads DVKVTQSSRYLVKRTGEKVFLECVQDMDHENMFWYRQDPGLGLRLIYFSYDVKMKEKGDIPEGYSVSREKKERFSLILESASTNQTSMYLCASTWGPGGEETQYFGPGTRLLVL.